This note documents a single T cell receptor beta chain sequence. Trimming cost V 2 bases and J 4 bases; bases outside gene matches: 8. The CDR3 contains 18 residues. Germline V lookup: CDR1 LNHDA, CDR2 SQIVND (reference sequence). The Seattle patients joined while their infection was active and were tracked longitudinally afterward. These data belong to a study of blood T cell repertoires in COVID-19. Study overall: Acute-phase and convalescent COVID-19 samples originated in the United States, Italy and Spain. From T cells, B-cell-depleted T cells, or PBMCs came the material, which was cDNA or gDNA.

Sequencing used immunoSEQ multiplex PCR; TCRdb keeps in-frame clones, though not all of them. Of about 200,000 clones in the sample, 85% to 90% were seen once. The rearrangement links TRBV19 to TRBJ2-1, with TRBD2 matching over 13 bases. Sequenced: peripheral blood. This sequence was found in a woman in her forties or fifties with COVID-19, enrolled during active disease. CDR3 loop: CASSIKGLAGTTYNEQFF. The DNA of the CDR3 is TGTGCCAGTAGTATAAAGGGACTAGCGGGGACTACATACAATGAGCAGTTCTTC.